These T cell receptor beta chains were read from a single sample in a study of cytomegalovirus exposure and HLA in healthy donors. Profiling relied on immunoSEQ multiplex PCR, and the TCRdb table lists in-frame clones only, not all of them. The top ten hold approximately 3.2% of the sample, which has 120,000 to 150,000 clones, more than 75% seen once. What was sequenced was PBMCs. These receptors all stem from a young man in good health and CMV-seropositive. Both conserved end residues are part of each CDR3. The D gene is left open where the match is weak. Not all rows give a size; the values are once, few, many and, for expanded clones, a class.

D gene: TRBD1
clone size: once
CDR3 length: 16
J gene: TRBJ2-1
V gene: TRBV28
CDR3 DNA: TGTGCCAGCAGTTTAAGGGTGGGACAGGGCGGCAATGAGCAGTTCTTC
CDR3 protein: CASSLRVGQGGNEQFF

D gene: -
clone size: few
CDR3 length: 17
J gene: TRBJ1-3
V gene: TRBV5-6
CDR3 DNA: TGTGCCAGCAGCTCGGGAGGGGGTATGATCTCTGGAAACACCATATATTTT
CDR3 protein: CASSSGGGMISGNTIYF

D gene: -
clone size: -
CDR3 length: 13
J gene: TRBJ2-3
V gene: TRBV27
CDR3 DNA: TGTACCAGCAGTTTCAGGGGTCCAGATACGCAGTATTTT
CDR3 protein: CTSSFRGPDTQYF

D gene: TRBD1
clone size: -
CDR3 length: 13
J gene: TRBJ2-7
V gene: TRBV29-1
CDR3 DNA: TGCAGCGCTTCCCTGGGACAGGGGTACGAGCAGTACTTC
CDR3 protein: CSASLGQGYEQYF

D gene: TRBD1
clone size: -
CDR3 length: 16
J gene: TRBJ1-1
V gene: TRBV14
CDR3 DNA: TGTGCCAGCAGCCAGGGAAAGACAGGGCTAACGACTGAAGCTTTCTTT
CDR3 protein: CASSQGKTGLTTEAFF

D gene: TRBD2
clone size: -
CDR3 length: 13
J gene: TRBJ2-7
V gene: TRBV30
CDR3 DNA: TGTGCCTGGAGTGTAGGACTAGCTTACGAGCAGTACTTC
CDR3 protein: CAWSVGLAYEQYF

D gene: TRBD2
clone size: -
CDR3 length: 15
J gene: TRBJ2-4
V gene: TRBV7-8
CDR3 DNA: TGTGCCAGCAGCTTCGGTAGCGGGAGCGTAAACATTCAGTACTTC
CDR3 protein: CASSFGSGSVNIQYF

D gene: -
clone size: -
CDR3 length: 16
J gene: TRBJ1-2
V gene: TRBV29-1
CDR3 DNA: TGCAGCGTTGAAGCCGGGACACCCTTCAGGGGCTATGGCTACACCTTC
CDR3 protein: CSVEAGTPFRGYGYTF

D gene: TRBD1
clone size: -
CDR3 length: 18
J gene: TRBJ2-3
V gene: TRBV25-1
CDR3 DNA: TGTGCCAGCAGTGAGCGGACAGGGGGTGTGTATAGCACAGATACGCAGTATTTT
CDR3 protein: CASSERTGGVYSTDTQYF

D gene: -
clone size: -
CDR3 length: 16
J gene: TRBJ2-1
V gene: TRBV5-5
CDR3 DNA: TGTGCCAGCAGCTCCCTCGTTTCGGGATCCTACAATGAGCAGTTCTTC
CDR3 protein: CASSSLVSGSYNEQFF

D gene: TRBD2
clone size: -
CDR3 length: 16
J gene: TRBJ2-7
V gene: TRBV7-2
CDR3 DNA: TGTGCCAGCAGCCCCCGGGGGGGCCACGTCTCCTACGAGCAGTACTTC
CDR3 protein: CASSPRGGHVSYEQYF

D gene: TRBD1
clone size: -
CDR3 length: 13
J gene: TRBJ2-7
V gene: TRBV4-1
CDR3 DNA: TGCGCCAGCAGCGAGGACAGGTCCTACGAGCAGTACTTC
CDR3 protein: CASSEDRSYEQYF

D gene: TRBD1
clone size: -
CDR3 length: 13
J gene: TRBJ1-5
V gene: TRBV19
CDR3 DNA: TGTGCCAGTTGGACAGGGACGTTCCAGCCCCAGCATTTT
CDR3 protein: CASWTGTFQPQHF

D gene: -
clone size: -
CDR3 length: 15
J gene: TRBJ1-3
V gene: TRBV28
CDR3 DNA: TGTGCCAGCAGAGAGGTACGCGGCTCTGGAAACACCATATATTTT
CDR3 protein: CASREVRGSGNTIYF

D gene: TRBD1
clone size: -
CDR3 length: 16
J gene: TRBJ2-5
V gene: TRBV18
CDR3 DNA: TGTGCCAGCTCCCACGCCCTGACAGGGGAGATGGAGACCCAGTACTTC
CDR3 protein: CASSHALTGEMETQYF

D gene: TRBD1
clone size: -
CDR3 length: 15
J gene: TRBJ2-1
V gene: TRBV5-1
CDR3 DNA: TGCGCCAGCAGCACCGGGACAGGGGGTTACAATGAGCAGTTCTTC
CDR3 protein: CASSTGTGGYNEQFF

D gene: -
clone size: -
CDR3 length: 15
J gene: TRBJ2-7
V gene: TRBV5-6
CDR3 DNA: TGTGCCAGCAGCTTACAGGGCGGGCCTCCCGGCGAGCAGTACTTC
CDR3 protein: CASSLQGGPPGEQYF

D gene: -
clone size: -
CDR3 length: 13
J gene: TRBJ1-5
V gene: TRBV19
CDR3 DNA: TGTGCCAGTAGCTACCTCTTAAATCAGCCCCAGCATTTT
CDR3 protein: CASSYLLNQPQHF

D gene: -
clone size: -
CDR3 length: 13
J gene: TRBJ2-1
V gene: TRBV7-3
CDR3 DNA: TGTGCCAGCAGCTTAGATTCAGGTGATGAGCAGTTCTTC
CDR3 protein: CASSLDSGDEQFF

D gene: -
clone size: few
CDR3 length: 14
J gene: TRBJ2-7
V gene: TRBV28
CDR3 DNA: TGTGCCAGCAGCCCCTCCCGGGAACCCTACGAGCAGTACTTC
CDR3 protein: CASSPSREPYEQYF

D gene: TRBD2
clone size: -
CDR3 length: 15
J gene: TRBJ2-7
V gene: TRBV5-1
CDR3 DNA: TGCGCCAGCAGTTTCGATGGGACTAGCGGGTACGAGCAGTACTTC
CDR3 protein: CASSFDGTSGYEQYF

D gene: TRBD2
clone size: -
CDR3 length: 15
J gene: TRBJ2-7
V gene: TRBV5-4
CDR3 DNA: TGTGCCAGCAGCGCGGGACTAGCGGTTAACTACGAGCAGTACTTC
CDR3 protein: CASSAGLAVNYEQYF

D gene: TRBD2
clone size: -
CDR3 length: 15
J gene: TRBJ2-3
V gene: TRBV6-6
CDR3 DNA: TGTGCCAGCAGTGCCAGCGGGAGGGCCGGAGATACGCAGTATTTT
CDR3 protein: CASSASGRAGDTQYF

D gene: -
clone size: -
CDR3 length: 14
J gene: TRBJ1-1
V gene: TRBV6-6
CDR3 DNA: TGTGCCAGCGCATTCACAGGAGTGAACACTGAAGCTTTCTTT
CDR3 protein: CASAFTGVNTEAFF

D gene: TRBD2
clone size: -
CDR3 length: 15
J gene: TRBJ2-1
V gene: TRBV6-5
CDR3 DNA: TGTGCCAGCAGTTACTTAGCGGGAGGGCGGGGTGAGCAGTTCTTC
CDR3 protein: CASSYLAGGRGEQFF

D gene: -
clone size: -
CDR3 length: 14
J gene: TRBJ2-7
V gene: TRBV27
CDR3 DNA: TGTGCCAGCAGTTCCAGGGGTAGGACCTACGAGCAGTACTTC
CDR3 protein: CASSSRGRTYEQYF

D gene: -
clone size: -
CDR3 length: 15
J gene: TRBJ1-4
V gene: TRBV6-1
CDR3 DNA: TGTGCCAGCAGTGAAGCGGCGGGTTATAATGAAAAACTGTTTTTT
CDR3 protein: CASSEAAGYNEKLFF

D gene: -
clone size: -
CDR3 length: 13
J gene: TRBJ1-1
V gene: TRBV28
CDR3 DNA: TGTGCCAGCATCCATAAATCCGGGGGGGGAGCTTTCTTT
CDR3 protein: CASIHKSGGGAFF

D gene: -
clone size: -
CDR3 length: 13
J gene: TRBJ1-1
V gene: TRBV27
CDR3 DNA: TGTGCCAGCAGTTTGTCGGGTGGAGGAGAAGCTTTCTTT
CDR3 protein: CASSLSGGGEAFF

D gene: -
clone size: -
CDR3 length: 13
J gene: TRBJ2-3
V gene: TRBV7-9
CDR3 DNA: TGTGCCAGCAGCACCCTTCAGGGCGATACGCAGTATTTT
CDR3 protein: CASSTLQGDTQYF

D gene: TRBD2
clone size: -
CDR3 length: 17
J gene: TRBJ2-7
V gene: TRBV5-6
CDR3 DNA: TGTGCCAGCAGCTTGGCCCCAAGCGGGAGTCTATCCTACGAGCAGTACTTC
CDR3 protein: CASSLAPSGSLSYEQYF

D gene: -
clone size: -
CDR3 length: 14
J gene: TRBJ2-5
V gene: TRBV7-9
CDR3 DNA: TGTGCCTCGGCGGTCGACGGACGGAGGGAGACCCAGTACTTC
CDR3 protein: CASAVDGRRETQYF

D gene: -
clone size: -
CDR3 length: 17
J gene: TRBJ1-3
V gene: TRBV7-8
CDR3 DNA: TGTGCCAGCAGGGAGGGACGGTCCCTCCACTCTGGAAACACCATATATTTT
CDR3 protein: CASREGRSLHSGNTIYF

D gene: TRBD2
clone size: few
CDR3 length: 14
J gene: TRBJ2-1
V gene: TRBV29-1
CDR3 DNA: TGCAGCGTCCTGGGACTATTGACCTACAATGAGCAGTTCTTC
CDR3 protein: CSVLGLLTYNEQFF

D gene: TRBD2
clone size: -
CDR3 length: 16
J gene: TRBJ2-1
V gene: TRBV7-9
CDR3 DNA: TGTGCCAGCAGCCTGGGACTAGCGGGTTCCTACAATGAGCAGTTCTTC
CDR3 protein: CASSLGLAGSYNEQFF

D gene: TRBD1
clone size: -
CDR3 length: 13
J gene: TRBJ1-4
V gene: TRBV6-5
CDR3 DNA: TGTGCCAGCACCCCAGGGGGCTCTGAAAAACTGTTTTTT
CDR3 protein: CASTPGGSEKLFF

D gene: TRBD2
clone size: -
CDR3 length: 18
J gene: TRBJ2-1
V gene: TRBV11-2
CDR3 DNA: TGTGCCAGCAGGTACCCACTAGCGGGAGAAGGTTCCTACAATGAGCAGTTCTTC
CDR3 protein: CASRYPLAGEGSYNEQFF

D gene: -
clone size: few
CDR3 length: 14
J gene: TRBJ2-7
V gene: TRBV14
CDR3 DNA: TGTGCCAGCAGCCCTAAAGGAGGGTTCTACGAGCAGTACTTC
CDR3 protein: CASSPKGGFYEQYF

D gene: -
clone size: -
CDR3 length: 15
J gene: TRBJ1-4
V gene: TRBV2
CDR3 DNA: TGTGCCAGCGAGGGGGACCACTCAACTAATGAAAAACTGTTTTTT
CDR3 protein: CASEGDHSTNEKLFF

D gene: TRBD2
clone size: few
CDR3 length: 15
J gene: TRBJ2-3
V gene: TRBV6-1
CDR3 DNA: TGTGCCAGCAGCACGACTAGCGGGAGGGAAGATACGCAGTATTTT
CDR3 protein: CASSTTSGREDTQYF

D gene: -
clone size: -
CDR3 length: 14
J gene: TRBJ2-7
V gene: TRBV6-1
CDR3 DNA: TGTGCCAGCAGTGACATGACTAGGTCCGACGAGCAGTACTTC
CDR3 protein: CASSDMTRSDEQYF

D gene: TRBD1
clone size: -
CDR3 length: 15
J gene: TRBJ1-2
V gene: TRBV15
CDR3 DNA: TGTGCCACCAGCAGAGTCCGGACAGGGTCAAGCGGCTACACCTTC
CDR3 protein: CATSRVRTGSSGYTF

D gene: -
clone size: few
CDR3 length: 14
J gene: TRBJ1-5
V gene: TRBV28
CDR3 DNA: TGTGCCAGCCGGACAGTCCCTAGCAATCAGCCCCAGCATTTT
CDR3 protein: CASRTVPSNQPQHF